The clone carrying this T cell receptor beta chain appeared a few times. These data belong to a study of blood T cell repertoires in COVID-19. Study-wide context: Samples representing acute and convalescent COVID-19 were sourced from the United States, Italy and Spain. The cDNA or gDNA used as material had been derived from T cells, B-cell-depleted T cells, or PBMCs.

The CDR3 loop spans 12 amino acids. V lost 4 bases to trimming and J lost 6 bases, with 8 bases between them. Looked up from germline, CDR1 is SGHRS and CDR2 is YFSETQ. How the authors handled the data: Cell counts per sample came from amplifying reference gene primers. Generated by immunoSEQ multiplex PCR, the TCRdb table keeps only in-frame clones and is missing some. Clone size and the V and J calls come from that table; the DNA yielded D and trimming. There are over 250,000 clones in the sample; 85% occur only once, and 13% lies in the top ten. Material for sequencing was peripheral blood. The chain uses TRBV5-1 and TRBJ2-1, with a possible D match to TRBD2 (5 bases). This sequence originates from a human donor in a cohort sampled during active COVID-19. The CDR3 DNA follows: TGCGCCAGCAGCCAAAGCGGCAATGAGCAGTTCTTC. It translates to CASSQSGNEQFF.